This TCR beta chain is drawn from a study of response to subunit inactivated influenza vaccine. Findings and caveats of the study: The authors suggested that every seasonal influenza vaccination recruits few new T cells.

TCRdb re-called the RT-PCR reads through MiXCR, storing one row per CDR3 protein. The table records about 580,000 distinct CDR3 sequences, 13% to 15% of them present only once. V dropped 4 bases and J dropped 5 bases, with 7 bases sitting between them. Looked up from germline, CDR1 is SEHNR and CDR2 is FQNEAQ (reference sequence). This CDR3 comprises 12 residues. This clonotype was picked up a small number of times. Antigen specificity is unknown. The receptor comes from a man in his fifties or sixties who received an inactivated influenza vaccine. The starting material was PBMCs from blood, obtained 11 to 12 days after vaccination. The chain carries TRBV7-9 and TRBJ2-3; D gene uncertain. For the CDR3, the DNA is TGTGCCAGCAGCTCCCCTGGAGATACGCAGTATTTT. It specifies CASSSPGDTQYF.